Listed here are 31 T cell receptor beta chains from one sample, sequenced in a study of blood T cell repertoires in COVID-19. The data were produced by immunoSEQ multiplex PCR, yet TCRdb's version contains in-frame clones alone and is incomplete. The repertoire holds over 250,000 clones, with 89% as singletons. Sequencing used peripheral blood. Receptors were obtained from a woman aged 55-70 years with acute or convalescent COVID-19.

This clone was seen a single time. The genes are TRBV7-9 and TRBJ2-1, with TRBD1 as a possible D gene (6 bases). Germline-derived CDR1 and CDR2 are SEHNR and FQNEAQ (reference sequence). The CDR3 has 13 amino acids. V lost 5 bases and J lost 7, with 12 bases in between. CDR3 coding DNA: TGTGCCAGCAGCAGTTGGACAGAGAATGAGCAGTTCTTC. Translated, it gives CASSSWTENEQFF.

This chain links TRBV19 with TRBJ2-1, with 9 nucleotides matching TRBD2. CDR3 length: 17 residues. The V gene's germline CDR1 is LNHDA and CDR2 SQIVND (reference sequence). Trimming cost V 1 base and J 4 bases; bases outside gene matches: 8. As DNA, the CDR3 is TGTGCCAGTAGTATAGTCCTGGCGGGAGGGCTATACAATGAGCAGTTCTTC. Translating it yields CASSIVLAGGLYNEQFF. The entire variable domain, with the rest obtained from reference TRBV19 and TRBJ2-1, is as follows: DGGITQSPKYLFRKEGQNVTLSCEQNLNHDAMYWYRQDPGQGLRLIYYSQIVNDFQKGDIAEGYSVSREKKESFPLTVTSAQKNPTAFYLCASSIVLAGGLYNEQFFGPGTRLTVL.

The CDR3 is CASSFGTTNYGYTF. DNA of the CDR3: TGTGCCAGCAGTTTTGGGACAACTAACTATGGCTACACCTTC. The rearrangement joins TRBV27 to TRBJ1-2; tentatively, D is TRBD1 (6 bases). The germline V gene encodes CDR1 MNHEY and CDR2 SMNVEV (reference sequence). This CDR3 comprises 14 residues. V lost 3 bases to trimming and J lost 0 bases, with 8 bases between them.

This chain links TRBV18 with TRBJ2-3; no clear D gene. Germline V gene sequence: CDR1 KGHSH, CDR2 LQKENI. The CDR3 is 14 amino acids. V lost 5 bases to trimming and J lost 0 bases, with 9 bases between them. The CDR3 DNA follows: TGTGCCAGCTCAGGGCCTTCTAGCACAGATACGCAGTATTTT. Its translation: CASSGPSSTDTQYF.

The V call is TRBV3-1 (or the pseudogene TRBV3-2), the J call TRBJ1-1; TRBD1 aligns across 8 bases. The CDR3 spans 14 residues. V dropped 4 bases and J dropped 5; count of bases not matched to a gene: 6. Germline V gene data show CDR1 as LGHDT and CDR2 as YNNKEL (reference sequence). The CDR3 DNA reads as TGTGCCAGCAGCCTCCTCAGGGGGCGTACTGAAGCTTTCTTT. Translating it yields CASSLLRGRTEAFF.

This rearrangement joins TRBV28 to TRBJ1-2; 7 positions match TRBD1. CDR1 is MDHEN and CDR2 is SYDVKM in the germline V gene. This CDR3 region has 15 residues. V lost 6 bases to trimming and J lost 4 bases; unmatched junction nucleotides: 11. In nucleotides, the CDR3 is TGTGCCAGCAGGCGAGCACAGGGGCTTCTCTATGGCTACACCTTC. This encodes CASRRAQGLLYGYTF.

The J gene is TRBJ1-4, the V gene TRBV5-1, with 10 bases lining up with TRBD1. The germline CDR1 and CDR2 sequences are SGHRS and YFSETQ. This CDR3 region has 14 residues. J lost 7 bases, V lost 0 bases, and 0 bases had no gene match. CDR3 sequence (DNA): TGCGCCAGCAGCTTGGGACAGGGGGCTGAAAAACTGTTTTTT. This codes for CASSLGQGAEKLFF.

V gene TRBV5-1 combines with J gene TRBJ1-1; TRBD1 matches 9 bases. CDR1 is SGHRS and CDR2 is YFSETQ in the germline V gene. The V and J ends lost 2 bases and 1 base, in that order; junction bases with no gene match: 3. The CDR3 runs 15 residues. The CDR3 nucleotides are TGCGCCAGCAGCTTCGGACAGGGGCGGAACACTGAAGCTTTCTTT. Amino acids: CASSFGQGRNTEAFF.

The chain employs TRBV2 and TRBJ2-1, with 7 bases aligning to TRBD1. Germline V CDR1 and CDR2: SNHLY, FYNNEI. Trimming took 2 bases from V and 8 from J; bases not matched to a gene: 18. This CDR3 comprises 18 residues. In DNA, the CDR3 is TGTGCCAGCAGTGAACAGGGGGTTACGGTGTACCTCCGGGATGAGCAGTTCTTC. As protein: CASSEQGVTVYLRDEQFF.

The rearrangement uses TRBV12-3 or TRBV12-4 and TRBJ2-7; the D is unclear. Trimming took 9 bases from V and 1 from J, leaving 13 bases between them. The CDR3 runs to 13 residues. Written as DNA, the CDR3 is TGTGCCAGTGGTGAGCCCCAATCCTACGAGCAGTACTTC. Protein sequence: CASGEPQSYEQYF.

This clone has a single count. The chain combines TRBV7-9 with TRBJ1-1, with D uncertain. The CDR3 length is 15 residues. The ends were cut back, 5 bases at V and 2 bases at J, with 15 bases in the middle. Germline V gene data show CDR1 as SEHNR and CDR2 as FQNEAQ (reference sequence). CDR3 loop: CASSPLRTANTEAFF. The DNA of the CDR3 is TGTGCCAGCAGCCCCCTCCGCACAGCTAACACTGAAGCTTTCTTT.

This clone was found once. The chain joins TRBV7-3 to TRBJ1-3, with 7 bases identical to TRBD1. Germline CDR1 reads SGHTA; CDR2 reads FQGTGA. The J segment lost 0 bases and the V segment lost 3 bases, leaving 5 bases of the junction unmatched. The CDR3 sequence is 16 residues long. The CDR3 here is CASSLGRDSSGNTIYF. The CDR3 coding sequence is TGTGCCAGCAGCTTGGGCCGGGACAGCTCTGGAAACACCATATATTTT.

V usage is TRBV7-3 and J usage is TRBJ2-2, with 10 bases identical to TRBD1. In germline, CDR1 is SGHTA, CDR2 FQGTGA. The CDR3 has 17 residues. With V trimmed by 5 bases and J by 0 bases, 6 bases remained unmatched. CDR3 nucleotides: TGTGCCAGCAGCCGGGACAGGGGCCTCGCGAACACCGGGGAGCTGTTTTTT. As protein: CASSRDRGLANTGELFF.

V and J are TRBV9 and TRBJ2-1; 12 positions agree with TRBD2. Germline V gives CDR1 SGDLS, CDR2 YYNGEE. The CDR3 sequence is 20 residues long. V trimming: 3 bases; J trimming: 3 bases; junction bases outside the gene matches: 16. In DNA, the CDR3 is TGTGCCAGCAGCGCGAGGGGACTAGCGGGTGCCCAGGGAAGCTACAATGAGCAGTTCTTC. This encodes CASSARGLAGAQGSYNEQFF. Supplemented by reference TRBV9 and TRBJ2-1, the full variable domain reads DSGVTQTPKHLITATGQRVTLRCSPRSGDLSVYWYQQSLDQGLQFLIQYYNGEERAKGNILERFSAQQFPDLHSELNLSSLELGDSALYFCASSARGLAGAQGSYNEQFFGPGTRLTVL.

The J gene is TRBJ1-6, the V gene TRBV25-1; possible D gene TRBD1, 6 bases. This CDR3 is 12 amino acids long. Deletions cut 5 bases from V and 10 bases from J, with 9 bases between. Germline V lookup: CDR1 MGHDK, CDR2 SYGVNS. CDR3: CASSTGNSPLHF. For the CDR3, the DNA is TGTGCCAGCAGTACAGGGAACTCACCCCTCCACTTT.

The chain recombines TRBV6-6 with TRBJ2-3; 9 bases match TRBD2. Per germline, CDR1 MNHNY and CDR2 SVGAGI (reference sequence). CDR3 length: 15 amino acids. J lost 5 bases, V lost 11 bases, and 14 bases had no gene match. CDR3 DNA sequence: TGTGCCGCGAAATCCGGTAGCGGGGGATTAGATACGCAGTATTTT. Translated, it gives CAAKSGSGGLDTQYF.

The chain recombines TRBV7-9 with TRBJ2-1, with TRBD2 matching over 14 bases. Germline CDR1 and CDR2: SEHNR and FQNEAQ (reference sequence). The CDR3 sequence is 12 residues long. The trim removed 4 bases at V and 14 bases at J, leaving 1 base unmatched. The CDR3 nucleotides read TGTGCCAGCAGCTCGACTAGCGGGAGGGAGTTCTTC. Translation gives CASSSTSGREFF.

This chain uses TRBV7-9 with TRBJ1-2; 8 positions match TRBD1. Germline CDR1 SEHNR, CDR2 FQNEAQ (reference sequence). The length of the CDR3 is 15 residues. V shed 0 bases, J shed 4 bases, and the junction held 4 bases outside the gene matches. Here the CDR3 reads CASSLAETGAYGYTF. The CDR3 DNA reads TGTGCCAGCAGCTTAGCCGAGACAGGGGCCTATGGCTACACCTTC. The full variable domain, its missing parts supplied by reference TRBV7-9 and TRBJ1-2, is DTGVSQNPRHKITKRGQNVTFRCDPISEHNRLYWYRQTLGQGPEFLTYFQNEAQLEKSRLLSDRFSAERPKGSFSTLEIQRTEQGDSAMYLCASSLAETGAYGYTFGSGTRLTVV.

The V call is TRBV9, the J call TRBJ1-4; D unclear. V shed 0 bases and J shed 8 bases, with 14 bases lying between them. There are 15 residues in the CDR3. CDR1 is SGDLS and CDR2 is YYNGEE in the germline V gene. In DNA, the CDR3 is TGTGCCAGCAGCGTAGCGGAGGGCGCGGCCGAAAAACTGTTTTTT. It yields the protein CASSVAEGAAEKLFF.

CDR3 sequence (DNA): TGCGCCAGCAGCCAAGATGGGATAGGTGGCGGGGGGCAAAGCACAGATACGCAGTATTTT. It encodes CASSQDGIGGGGQSTDTQYF. This rearrangement joins TRBV4-1 to TRBJ2-3, with 8 positions matching TRBD2. This CDR3 has 20 amino acids. The V and J ends lost 0 bases and 0 bases, in that order; junction bases with no gene match: 14. CDR1 is MGHRA, CDR2 YSYEKL, per germline.

The chain uses TRBV3-1 (or the pseudogene TRBV3-2) and TRBJ2-4; 13 bases align to TRBD2. J gave up 6 bases and V 1 base, and 3 bases lay outside the gene matches. Germline V lookup: CDR1 LGHDT, CDR2 YNNKEL (reference sequence). This CDR3 region has 16 residues. The CDR3 bases are TGTGCCAGCAGCCAAGGGACTAGCGGGGGTGGAAACATTCAGTACTTC. Its translation is CASSQGTSGGGNIQYF.

J is TRBJ1-6 and V is TRBV5-1, with D unresolved. Per the germline V gene, CDR1 is SGHRS and CDR2 is YFSETQ. The CDR3 totals 16 residues. The V gene lost 0 bases and the J gene lost 7 bases, with 14 bases spanning the gap. In DNA form, the CDR3 reads TGCGCCAGCAGCTTGGCCCCGGCAGCGAAGAATTCACCCCTCCACTTT. Encoded protein: CASSLAPAAKNSPLHF.

The chain joins TRBV5-1 to TRBJ1-1, with 8 positions matching TRBD1. The length of the CDR3 is 17 residues. V was pared by 2 bases and J by 5 bases, with 14 bases of the junction left unmatched. Germline V gene data show CDR1 as SGHRS and CDR2 as YFSETQ. The CDR3, as DNA: TGCGCCAGCAGCTTTCGTCCCGGGACAGGAATTGGGACTGAAGCTTTCTTT. Protein sequence: CASSFRPGTGIGTEAFF.

The chain couples TRBV9 to TRBJ2-3, with D maybe TRBD1 (5 bases). Germline lookup yields CDR1 SGDLS and CDR2 YYNGEE. This CDR3 has 16 residues. V lost 0 bases and J lost 6, with 17 bases in between. The CDR3 loop reads CASSVVEGAPPDTQYF. The CDR3 DNA is TGTGCCAGCAGCGTAGTAGAAGGGGCGCCCCCCGATACGCAGTATTTT.

The V call is TRBV5-1, the J call TRBJ2-7; a possible D gene is TRBD2 (6 bases). The CDR3 totals 14 residues. V lost 3 bases to trimming and J lost 6 bases, with 16 bases between them. CDR1 is SGHRS and CDR2 is YFSETQ in the germline V gene. This chain's CDR3 is CASSSILGGLEQYF. In DNA, the CDR3 is TGCGCCAGCAGCTCTATACTGGGGGGACTCGAGCAGTACTTC. The whole variable domain, filled in from reference TRBV5-1 and TRBJ2-7, reads KAGVTQTPRYLIKTRGQQVTLSCSPISGHRSVSWYQQTPGQGLQFLFEYFSETQRNKGNFPGRFSGRQFSNSRSEMNVSTLELGDSALYLCASSSILGGLEQYFGPGTRLTVT.

The rearrangement uses TRBV4-1 and TRBJ2-6; 10 bases map to TRBD2. The CDR3 loop spans 18 amino acids. V trimming: 0 bases; J trimming: 3 bases; junction bases outside the gene matches: 5. Germline V gene data show CDR1 as MGHRA and CDR2 as YSYEKL. CDR3 loop: CASSQESGRAFGANVLTF. The CDR3 nucleotides read TGCGCCAGCAGCCAAGAAAGCGGGAGGGCCTTTGGGGCCAACGTCCTGACTTTC.

The rearrangement links TRBV18 to TRBJ1-3, with unresolved D. Germline V CDR1 and CDR2: KGHSH, LQKENI. V was shortened by 5 bases and J by 1 base, with 18 bases between the two germline ends. This CDR3 is built from 17 residues. DNA for the CDR3: TGTGCCAGCTCATCCCGACACCCCCGGCAGTCTGGAAACACCATATATTTT. Protein: CASSSRHPRQSGNTIYF.

About this clone: Other DNA sequences in the sample encode the same CDR3. The rearrangement joins TRBV4-3 to TRBJ1-6; a weak D match, TRBD1 (6 bases). The V gene lost 0 bases and the J gene lost 9 bases, with 6 bases spanning the gap. The CDR3 loop spans 13 amino acids. CDR1 and CDR2 from the germline V gene are LGHNA and YSLEER. This CDR3 is CASSQDRGSPLHF. The CDR3, as DNA: TGCGCCAGCAGCCAAGACAGGGGTTCACCCCTCCACTTT.

This clone appeared a single time. V usage is TRBV2 and J usage is TRBJ1-1; D gene ambiguous. Germline V lookup: CDR1 SNHLY, CDR2 FYNNEI. V shed 8 bases and J shed 3 bases, with 16 bases lying between them. This CDR3 has 14 residues. This CDR3 reads CASGMEGGDTEAFF. CDR3 coding DNA: TGTGCCAGCGGGATGGAGGGTGGAGACACTGAAGCTTTCTTT.

This chain uses TRBV2 with TRBJ2-5; D possibly corresponds to TRBD2 (5 bases). Germline values: CDR1 SNHLY, CDR2 FYNNEI. This CDR3 comprises 15 residues. V was clipped by 6 bases and J by 4 bases, with 18 bases between them. The CDR3 loop reads CASRKESPAGETQYF. CDR3 sequence (DNA): TGTGCCAGCAGGAAAGAATCCCCGGCGGGAGAGACCCAGTACTTC.

The genes are TRBV4-1 and TRBJ1-3; D may be TRBD1 (6 bases). Germline V gene data show CDR1 as MGHRA and CDR2 as YSYEKL. Trimming took off 4 bases at V and 3 bases at J, with 13 bases between the two ends. The CDR3 consists of 15 residues. CDR3 bases: TGCGCCAGCAGCCGAGGACAGATAGATGGAAACACCATATATTTT. It encodes CASSRGQIDGNTIYF.